Following are 23 T cell receptor beta chains from one sample sequenced in a study of OX40 agonist ivuxolimab in advanced cancers. The method was immunoSEQ multiplex PCR; TCRdb's version includes in-frame clones alone and lacks a portion of them. The sample shows approximately 52,000 clones, approximately 86% of them seen only once. The sequences come from CD4+ or CD8+ T cells sorted from blood, collected in a trial of the OX40 agonist ivuxolimab. Every receptor here comes from an adult with an advanced solid tumor such as melanoma, head and neck, liver or kidney cancer.

The V gene is TRBV27, the J gene TRBJ1-2; D is possibly TRBD1 (5 bases). The CDR3 covers 13 residues. V was trimmed by 5 bases and J by 6 bases, leaving 13 bases between them. Germline assignment: CDR1 MNHEY and CDR2 SMNVEV (reference sequence). The CDR3, as DNA: TGTGCCAGCAGTAAAGGGACGGGCCATGGCTACACCTTC. Amino acids: CASSKGTGHGYTF.

In this sample, this clone turned up a few times. Written as DNA, the CDR3 is TGCGCCAGCAGCCCCCTTGTGGAGGGCGGGACTGAAGCTTTCTTT. This encodes CASSPLVEGGTEAFF. The chain has TRBV4-1 and TRBJ1-1; D is ambiguous. The V and J ends lost 4 bases and 5 bases respectively, with 17 bases between them. Germline lookup yields CDR1 MGHRA and CDR2 YSYEKL. The CDR3 extends over 15 amino acids.

This chain joins TRBV6-1 and TRBJ1-2; 8 positions match TRBD1. Germline V lookup: CDR1 MNHNS, CDR2 SASEGT. This CDR3 has 12 residues. V dropped 6 bases and J dropped 6; count of bases not matched to a gene: 3. The CDR3 loop is CASRWTGNGYTF. CDR3 nucleotide sequence: TGTGCCAGCAGATGGACAGGGAATGGCTACACCTTC.

In this sample, this clone turned up once. The chain employs TRBV4-1 and TRBJ2-1; D is perhaps TRBD1 (6 bases). CDR1 is MGHRA and CDR2 is YSYEKL in the germline V gene. This CDR3 spans 11 amino acids. V was shortened by 6 bases and J by 9 bases, with 9 bases between the two germline ends. The DNA of the CDR3 is TGCGCCAGCAGTGGGGGCGGTGAGCAGTTCTTC. This sequence encodes CASSGGGEQFF.

The V gene is TRBV10-3, the J gene TRBJ1-4; 7 positions agree with TRBD1. The germline CDR1 and CDR2 sequences are ENHRY and SYGVKD. With 3 bases clipped from V and 0 bases from J, the junction kept 4 bases outside the gene matches. The CDR3 is made up of 16 amino acids. CDR3: CAISDRGGATNEKLFF. CDR3 coding DNA: TGTGCCATCAGTGACAGGGGGGGCGCAACTAATGAAAAACTGTTTTTT.

The chain couples TRBV11-2 to TRBJ1-2; the D is unclear. The germline V gene has CDR1 SGHAT and CDR2 FQNNGV. V shed 5 bases and J shed 6 bases, with 22 bases lying between them. CDR3 length equals 16 residues. CDR3 in amino acids: CASSEAFIPTLDGYTF. DNA of the CDR3: TGTGCCAGCAGCGAAGCCTTTATACCTACCCTGGATGGCTACACCTTC.

The V and J genes are TRBV27 and TRBJ2-3; D call uncertain. CDR1 is MNHEY, CDR2 SMNVEV, per germline (reference sequence). The ends were cut back, 5 bases at V and 0 bases at J, with 12 bases in the middle. The CDR3 length is 15 residues. The CDR3 sequence: CASSTYGYSTDTQYF. The DNA for the CDR3 is TGTGCCAGCAGTACATATGGGTATAGCACAGATACGCAGTATTTT.

This sequence joins TRBV2 and TRBJ2-4; TRBD1 agrees at 10 bases. V was clipped by 8 bases and J by 1 base; unmatched bases: 17. The CDR3 spans 19 residues. Germline-derived CDR1 and CDR2 are SNHLY and FYNNEI. CDR3 amino acids: CASYSGQGLSKFAKNIQYF. The CDR3, as DNA: TGTGCCAGCTACTCGGGACAGGGGCTAAGTAAATTCGCCAAAAACATTCAGTACTTC.

This chain links TRBV7-2 with TRBJ1-2; D ambiguous. The germline gives CDR1 SGHTA, CDR2 FQGNSA. The V and J ends lost 1 base and 3 bases respectively, with 6 bases between them. The CDR3 runs 13 residues. CDR3: CASSLVGDYGYTF. CDR3 sequence (DNA): TGTGCCAGCAGCTTAGTAGGAGACTATGGCTACACCTTC.

The V gene is TRBV13, the J gene TRBJ2-1; possible D gene TRBD1, 6 bases. The CDR3 length is 14 residues. V was trimmed by 5 bases and J by 7 bases, leaving 15 bases between them. The germline V gene encodes CDR1 PRHDT and CDR2 FYEKMQ (reference sequence). This CDR3 is CASSQTGSLNEQFF. CDR3 bases: TGTGCCAGCAGCCAGACAGGTTCTTTGAATGAGCAGTTCTTC.

The chain employs TRBV7-9 and TRBJ1-1; D is perhaps TRBD1 (6 bases). Germline values: CDR1 SEHNR, CDR2 FQNEAQ (reference sequence). With 3 bases removed from V and 5 bases from J, the gap between germline ends came to 16 bases. There are 15 residues in the CDR3. The CDR3 DNA is TGTGCCAGCAGCTTGAGGTTAGGGGGAGGGACTGAAGCTTTCTTT. Its protein is CASSLRLGGGTEAFF. Complete variable domain (other parts from reference TRBV7-9 and TRBJ1-1): DTGVSQNPRHKITKRGQNVTFRCDPISEHNRLYWYRQTLGQGPEFLTYFQNEAQLEKSRLLSDRFSAERPKGSFSTLEIQRTEQGDSAMYLCASSLRLGGGTEAFFGQGTRLTVV.

The rearrangement joins TRBV27 to TRBJ1-5, with unresolved D. Germline loops: CDR1 MNHEY, CDR2 SMNVEV (reference sequence). The V end lost 4 bases, the J end lost 4 bases, and 17 bases lay between the germline ends. The CDR3 has 16 amino acids. In nucleotides, the CDR3 is TGTGCCAGCAGTTCATCCGTCACCAGAGGGAATCAGCCCCAGCATTTT. Its protein product is CASSSSVTRGNQPQHF.

For the CDR3, the DNA is TGTGCCAGCAGTGATCTAGACCCTTACGAGCAGTACTTC. Amino acids: CASSDLDPYEQYF. The chain carries TRBV6-1 and TRBJ2-7; D is undetermined. V shed 3 bases and J shed 4 bases, with 10 bases lying between them. This CDR3 has 13 amino acids. Germline V gene data show CDR1 as MNHNS and CDR2 as SASEGT.

Only a few counts were recorded for this clone. The chain employs TRBV13 and TRBJ1-2, with 7 bases that match TRBD1. Losses at the gene ends were 5 bases for V and 1 base for J; bases not matched to a gene: 16. The CDR3 length is 18 residues. Looked up from germline, CDR1 is PRHDT and CDR2 is FYEKMQ (reference sequence). The DNA for the CDR3 is TGTGCCAGCAGCCCCGGGCTACGAGGGACAGTCAATAACTATGGCTACACCTTC. Translated: CASSPGLRGTVNNYGYTF.

Here the CDR3 DNA reads TGTGCCAGCAGCTTGGAGGGACAGGGGTTTAAAACTGAAGCTTTCTTT. It yields the protein CASSLEGQGFKTEAFF. The V and J genes are TRBV5-4 and TRBJ1-1; TRBD1 matches at 10 bases. CDR1 is SGHNT, CDR2 YYREEE, per germline (reference sequence). This CDR3 spans 16 amino acids. The V and J ends lost 0 bases and 5 bases, in that order; junction bases with no gene match: 7.

The chain joins TRBV19 to TRBJ1-1; D ambiguous. V was trimmed by 0 bases and J by 13 bases, leaving 15 bases between them. The CDR3 covers 13 residues. CDR1 is LNHDA and CDR2 is SQIVND in the germline V gene (reference sequence). CDR3 in amino acids: CASSIDLEEMGFF. CDR3 bases: TGTGCCAGTAGTATAGATCTTGAAGAGATGGGTTTCTTT.

The chain has TRBV6-1 and TRBJ2-7, with 9 bases that match TRBD2. The ends lost 1 base at V and 3 bases at J; junction bases unmatched: 4. The CDR3 has 15 residues. Germline V CDR1 and CDR2: MNHNS, SASEGT. For the CDR3, the DNA is TGTGCCAGCAGTGAAGACTGGCGGGGGGGCTACGAGCAGTACTTC. This encodes CASSEDWRGGYEQYF.

The V call is TRBV27, the J call TRBJ2-1; D possibly corresponds to TRBD1 (5 bases). V gave up 0 bases and J gave up 7 bases, with 13 bases separating them. The CDR3 extends over 15 amino acids. CDR1 and CDR2 (germline): MNHEY, SMNVEV (reference sequence). CDR3 in amino acids: CASSLSQGGPNEQFF. DNA for the CDR3: TGTGCCAGCAGTTTATCTCAGGGTGGGCCAAATGAGCAGTTCTTC.

The genes are TRBV5-3 and TRBJ2-3; 8 bases are shared with TRBD2. TRBV5-3 is filed as an ORF, its function uncertain. V lost 4 bases and J lost 7; bases outside the gene matches: 14. The CDR3 has 16 residues. The CDR3 sequence: CARSQGTSGSLNTQYF. In DNA form, the CDR3 reads TGTGCCAGAAGCCAAGGGACTAGTGGGTCCTTGAATACGCAGTATTTT.

The chain carries TRBV2 and TRBJ2-7, with D maybe TRBD1 (5 bases). The V gene lost 10 bases and the J gene lost 3 bases, with 16 bases spanning the gap. Germline CDR1 is SNHLY and CDR2 is FYNNEI. The CDR3 consists of 13 residues. CDR3: CATQGGFDYEQYF. In nucleotides, the CDR3 is TGTGCCACCCAGGGTGGATTTGACTACGAGCAGTACTTC. Combining the CDR3 with reference TRBV2 and TRBJ2-7 gives the whole variable domain EPEVTQTPSHQVTQMGQEVILRCVPISNHLYFYWYRQILGQKVEFLVSFYNNEISEKSEIFDDQFSVERPDGSNFTLKIRSTKLEDSAMYFCATQGGFDYEQYFGPGTRLTVT.

The chain uses TRBV7-9 and TRBJ2-1; D remains unclear. Germline V gene sequence: CDR1 SEHNR, CDR2 FQNEAQ (reference sequence). Trimming took off 4 bases at V and 4 bases at J, with 17 bases between the two ends. The CDR3 totals 16 residues. In DNA, the CDR3 is TGTGCCAGCAGCTCCCCTTCGTACGGCACTTACAATGAGCAGTTCTTC. Protein product: CASSSPSYGTYNEQFF.

This clone was counted only a few times. The CDR3 spells CASSLGVKAYEQYF. The CDR3 DNA is TGTGCCAGCAGCTTGGGAGTGAAAGCCTACGAGCAGTACTTC. V and J are TRBV7-9 and TRBJ2-7; D perhaps matches TRBD2 (5 bases). Germline CDR1 SEHNR, CDR2 FQNEAQ (reference sequence). The CDR3 length is 14 residues. V was clipped by 3 bases and J by 2 bases, with 11 bases between them. Variable domain in full (rest from reference TRBV7-9 and TRBJ2-7): DTGVSQNPRHKITKRGQNVTFRCDPISEHNRLYWYRQTLGQGPEFLTYFQNEAQLEKSRLLSDRFSAERPKGSFSTLEIQRTEQGDSAMYLCASSLGVKAYEQYFGPGTRLTVT.

On this clone itself: The same CDR3 is also encoded by other DNA sequences in this sample. The chain has TRBV5-6 and TRBJ2-1, with D possibly being TRBD1 (5 bases). The CDR3 runs 16 residues. V was clipped by 0 bases and J by 6 bases, with 16 bases between them. CDR1 is SGHDT and CDR2 is YYEEEE in the germline V gene. Here the CDR3 reads CASSLAGWSGFNEQFF. CDR3 sequence (DNA): TGTGCCAGCAGCTTGGCTGGTTGGTCAGGGTTCAATGAGCAGTTCTTC. Based on the CDR3 plus reference TRBV5-6 and TRBJ2-1, the full variable domain is DAGVTQSPTHLIKTRGQQVTLRCSPKSGHDTVSWYQQALGQGPQFIFQYYEEEERQRGNFPDRFSGHQFPNYSSELNVNALLLGDSALYLCASSLAGWSGFNEQFFGPGTRLTVL.